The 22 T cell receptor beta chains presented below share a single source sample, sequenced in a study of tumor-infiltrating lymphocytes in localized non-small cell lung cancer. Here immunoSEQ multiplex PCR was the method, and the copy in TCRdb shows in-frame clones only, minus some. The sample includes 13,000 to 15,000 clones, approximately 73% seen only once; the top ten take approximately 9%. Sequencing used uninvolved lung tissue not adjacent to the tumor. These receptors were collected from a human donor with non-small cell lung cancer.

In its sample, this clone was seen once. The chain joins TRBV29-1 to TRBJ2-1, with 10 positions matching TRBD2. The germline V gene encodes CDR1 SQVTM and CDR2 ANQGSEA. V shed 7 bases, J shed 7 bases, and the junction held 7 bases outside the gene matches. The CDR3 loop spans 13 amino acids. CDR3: CSGKREGLNEQFF. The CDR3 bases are TGCAGCGGGAAGCGGGAGGGCCTGAATGAGCAGTTCTTC.

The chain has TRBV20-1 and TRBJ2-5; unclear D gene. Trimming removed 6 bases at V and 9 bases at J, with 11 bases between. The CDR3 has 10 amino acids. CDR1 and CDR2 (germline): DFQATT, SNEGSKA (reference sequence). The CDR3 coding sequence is TGCAGTGCCGAGGCCCGGGCCCAGTACTTC. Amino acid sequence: CSAEARAQYF.

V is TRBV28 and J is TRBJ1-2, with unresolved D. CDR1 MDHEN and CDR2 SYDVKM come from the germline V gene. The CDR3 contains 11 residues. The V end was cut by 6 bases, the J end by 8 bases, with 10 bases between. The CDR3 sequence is CASSLTGGYTF. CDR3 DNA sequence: TGTGCCAGCAGCCTGACTGGGGGCTACACCTTC.

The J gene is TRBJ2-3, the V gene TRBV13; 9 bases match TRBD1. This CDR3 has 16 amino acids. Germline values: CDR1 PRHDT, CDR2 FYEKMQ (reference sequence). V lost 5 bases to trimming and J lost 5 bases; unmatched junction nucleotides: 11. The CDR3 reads CASSVLQGARGDTQYF. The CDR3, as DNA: TGTGCCAGCAGCGTGCTACAGGGGGCGAGGGGAGATACGCAGTATTTT. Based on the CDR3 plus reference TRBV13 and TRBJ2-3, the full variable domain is AAGVIQSPRHLIKEKRETATLKCYPIPRHDTVYWYQQGPGQDPQFLISFYEKMQSDKGSIPDRFSAQQFSDYHSELNMSSLELGDSALYFCASSVLQGARGDTQYFGPGTRLTVL.

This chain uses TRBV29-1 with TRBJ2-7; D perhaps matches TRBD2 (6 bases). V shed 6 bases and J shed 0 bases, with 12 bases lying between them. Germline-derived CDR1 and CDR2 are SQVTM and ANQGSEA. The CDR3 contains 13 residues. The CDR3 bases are TGCAGCGTCTCTGGGGGGAGCTCCTACGAGCAGTACTTC. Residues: CSVSGGSSYEQYF.

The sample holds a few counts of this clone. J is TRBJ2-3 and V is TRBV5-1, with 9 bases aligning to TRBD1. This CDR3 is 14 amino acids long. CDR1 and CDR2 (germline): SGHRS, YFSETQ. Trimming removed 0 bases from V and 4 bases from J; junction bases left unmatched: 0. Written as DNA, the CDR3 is TGCGCCAGCAGCTTGGGGACAGGGGCAGATACGCAGTATTTT. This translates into CASSLGTGADTQYF.

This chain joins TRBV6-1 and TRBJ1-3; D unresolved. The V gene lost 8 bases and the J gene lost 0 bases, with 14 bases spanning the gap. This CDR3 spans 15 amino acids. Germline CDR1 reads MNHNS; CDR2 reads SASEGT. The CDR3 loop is CASSGRLSSGNTIYF. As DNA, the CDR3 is TGTGCCAGCTCCGGACGGCTATCCTCTGGAAACACCATATATTTT.

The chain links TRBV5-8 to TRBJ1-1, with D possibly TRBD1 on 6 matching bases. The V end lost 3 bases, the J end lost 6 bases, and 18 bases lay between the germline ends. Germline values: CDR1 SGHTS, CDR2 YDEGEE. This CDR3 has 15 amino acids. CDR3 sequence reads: CASSSARRGKAEAFF. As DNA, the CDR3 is TGTGCCAGCAGCTCAGCTCGCAGGGGCAAAGCTGAAGCTTTCTTT. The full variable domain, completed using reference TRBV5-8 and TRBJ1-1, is EAGVTQSPTHLIKTRGQQATLRCSPISGHTSVYWYQQALGLGLQFLLWYDEGEERNRGNFPPRFSGRQFPNYSSELNVNALELEDSALYLCASSSARRGKAEAFFGQGTRLTVV.

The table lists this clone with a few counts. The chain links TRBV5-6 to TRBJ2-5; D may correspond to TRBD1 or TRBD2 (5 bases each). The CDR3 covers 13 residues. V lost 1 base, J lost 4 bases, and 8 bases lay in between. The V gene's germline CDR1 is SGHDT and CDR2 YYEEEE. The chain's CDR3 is CASSLRGGETQYF. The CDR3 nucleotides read TGTGCCAGCAGCTTGCGGGGCGGAGAGACCCAGTACTTC.

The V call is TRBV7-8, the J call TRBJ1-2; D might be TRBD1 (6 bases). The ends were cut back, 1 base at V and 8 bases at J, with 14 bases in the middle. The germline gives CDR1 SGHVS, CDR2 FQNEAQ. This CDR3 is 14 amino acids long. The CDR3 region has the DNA TGTGCCAGCAGCTTAGAAGGGGGGGCAGGCGGCTACACCTTC. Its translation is CASSLEGGAGGYTF.

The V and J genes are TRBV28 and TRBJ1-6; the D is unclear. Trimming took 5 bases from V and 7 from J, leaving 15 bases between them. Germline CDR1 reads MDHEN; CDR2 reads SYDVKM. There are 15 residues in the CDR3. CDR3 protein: CASSPVGRRNSPLHF. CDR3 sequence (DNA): TGTGCCAGCAGTCCTGTAGGGAGGAGGAATTCACCCCTCCACTTT.

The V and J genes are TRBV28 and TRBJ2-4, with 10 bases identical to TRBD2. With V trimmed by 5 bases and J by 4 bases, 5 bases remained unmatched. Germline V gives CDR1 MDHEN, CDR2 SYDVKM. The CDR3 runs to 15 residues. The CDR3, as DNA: TGTGCCAGCAGTCCTAGCGGGAGTCTAAAAAACATTCAGTACTTC. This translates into CASSPSGSLKNIQYF.

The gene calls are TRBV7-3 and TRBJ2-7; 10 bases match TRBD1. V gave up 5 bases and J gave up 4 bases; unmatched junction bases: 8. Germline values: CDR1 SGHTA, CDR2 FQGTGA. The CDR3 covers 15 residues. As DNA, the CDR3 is TGTGCCAGCAGCCCCTCCGGGACAGGGGTGTACGAGCAGTACTTC. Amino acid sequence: CASSPSGTGVYEQYF. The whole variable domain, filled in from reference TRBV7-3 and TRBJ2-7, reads GAGVSQTPSNKVTEKGKYVELRCDPISGHTALYWYRQSLGQGPEFLIYFQGTGAADDSGLPNDRFFAVRPEGSVSTLKIQRTERGDSAVYLCASSPSGTGVYEQYFGPGTRLTVT.

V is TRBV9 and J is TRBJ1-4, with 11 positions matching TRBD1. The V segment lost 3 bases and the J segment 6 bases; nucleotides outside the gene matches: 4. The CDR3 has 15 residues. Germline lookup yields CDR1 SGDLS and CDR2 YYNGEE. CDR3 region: CASSAGTGGHEKLFF. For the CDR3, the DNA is TGTGCCAGCAGCGCAGGGACAGGGGGGCATGAAAAACTGTTTTTT.

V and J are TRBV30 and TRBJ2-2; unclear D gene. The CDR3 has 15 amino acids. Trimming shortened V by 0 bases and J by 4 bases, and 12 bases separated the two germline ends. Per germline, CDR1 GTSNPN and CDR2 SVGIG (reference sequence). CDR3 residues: CAWSVPTRPTGELFF. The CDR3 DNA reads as TGTGCCTGGAGTGTACCGACAAGGCCCACCGGGGAGCTGTTTTTT.

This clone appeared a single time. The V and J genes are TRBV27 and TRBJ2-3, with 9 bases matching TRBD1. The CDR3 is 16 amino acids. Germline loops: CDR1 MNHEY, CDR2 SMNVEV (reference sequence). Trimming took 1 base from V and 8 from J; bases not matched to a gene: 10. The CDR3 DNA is TGTGCCAGCAGTTTATGGACAGGGGACGCCCTGGGTACGCAGTATTTT. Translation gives CASSLWTGDALGTQYF.

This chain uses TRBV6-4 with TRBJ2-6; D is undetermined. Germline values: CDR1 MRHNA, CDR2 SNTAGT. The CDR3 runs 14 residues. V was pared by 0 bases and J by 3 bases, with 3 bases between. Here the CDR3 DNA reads TGTGCCAGCAGTGACTCGGGTGGGGCCAACGTCCTGACTTTC. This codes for CASSDSGGANVLTF.

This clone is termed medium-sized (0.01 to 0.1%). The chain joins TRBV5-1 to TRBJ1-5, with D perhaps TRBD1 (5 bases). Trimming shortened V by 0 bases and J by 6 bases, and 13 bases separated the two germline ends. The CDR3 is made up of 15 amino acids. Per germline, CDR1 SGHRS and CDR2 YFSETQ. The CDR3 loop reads CASSLGDSRGQPQHF. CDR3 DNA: TGCGCCAGCAGCTTGGGAGACAGCCGAGGTCAGCCCCAGCATTTT.

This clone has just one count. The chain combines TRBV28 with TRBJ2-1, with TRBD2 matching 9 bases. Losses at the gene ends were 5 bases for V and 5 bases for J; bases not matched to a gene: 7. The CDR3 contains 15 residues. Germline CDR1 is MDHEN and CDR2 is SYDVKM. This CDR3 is CASSPRGGADNEQFF. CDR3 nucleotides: TGTGCCAGCAGTCCTCGCGGGGGGGCGGACAATGAGCAGTTCTTC.

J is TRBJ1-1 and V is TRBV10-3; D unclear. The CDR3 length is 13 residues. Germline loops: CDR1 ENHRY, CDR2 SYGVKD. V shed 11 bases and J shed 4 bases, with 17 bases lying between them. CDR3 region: CAVESPLSTEAFF. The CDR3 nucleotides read TGTGCCGTTGAATCCCCACTGTCCACTGAAGCTTTCTTT.

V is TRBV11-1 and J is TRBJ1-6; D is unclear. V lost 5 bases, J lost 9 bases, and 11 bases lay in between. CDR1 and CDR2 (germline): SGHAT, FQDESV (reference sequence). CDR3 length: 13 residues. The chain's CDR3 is CASSLQSGSPLHF. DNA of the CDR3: TGTGCCAGCAGCCTCCAGTCAGGTTCACCCCTCCACTTT. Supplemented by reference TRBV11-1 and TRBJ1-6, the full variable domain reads EAEVAQSPRYKITEKSQAVAFWCDPISGHATLYWYRQILGQGPELLVQFQDESVVDDSQLPKDRFSAERLKGVDSTLKIQPAELGDSAMYLCASSLQSGSPLHFGNGTRLTVT.

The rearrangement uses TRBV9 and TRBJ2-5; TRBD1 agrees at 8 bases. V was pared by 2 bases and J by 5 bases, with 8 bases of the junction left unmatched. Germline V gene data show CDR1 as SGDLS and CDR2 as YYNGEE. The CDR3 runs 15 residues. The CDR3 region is CASSVFGTGDETQYF. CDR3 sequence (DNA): TGTGCCAGCAGCGTTTTTGGGACAGGAGACGAGACCCAGTACTTC.